One and the same sample provided the 11 T cell receptor beta chains below, sequenced in a study of regulatory T cells in long-lasting Graves disease. Sequencing libraries for TCR beta were prepared with iRepertoire HTBI primers and Arm-PCR of CDR3 regions. TCRdb re-called the multiplex PCR reads through MiXCR, storing one row per CDR3 protein. The sample records approximately 470,000 distinct CDR3 sequences, roughly 20% being singletons. Time point indicated: persistent/refractory GD, antithyroid drugs over 5 years with positive TRAb. RNA extracted from PBMCs served as the sequencing template. Sequencing used peripheral blood mononuclear cells (PBMCs), obtained when the disease was refractory, from a patient treated with antithyroid drugs. The receptors shown here come from a female donor with Graves disease.

This clonotype came up many times. The chain carries TRBV6-5 and TRBJ2-7; 16 bases fit TRBD2. Unmatched junction bases numbered 9, after V lost 2 bases and J lost 5 bases. Germline CDR1 MNHEY, CDR2 SVGAGI. The CDR3 loop spans 18 amino acids. The DNA for the CDR3 is TGTGCCAGCAGTTACCCTCTGGGACTAGCGGGAGGGCGCCACGAGCAGTACTTC. It codes for CASSYPLGLAGGRHEQYF.

The gene calls are TRBV7-3 and TRBJ2-6; tentative D call: TRBD2 (5 bases). This CDR3 region has 17 residues. Germline CDR1 and CDR2: SGHTA and FQGTGA. V gave up 1 base and J gave up 0 bases, with 10 bases separating them. CDR3 DNA sequence: TGTGCCAGCAGCTTAAGAGCGGTACCCTCTGGGGCCAACGTCCTGACTTTC. This encodes CASSLRAVPSGANVLTF.

This clonotype was observed many times. The chain links TRBV7-2 to TRBJ1-6; 8 positions agree with TRBD1. Germline CDR1 and CDR2: SGHTA and FQGNSA. CDR3 size: 15 residues. V was pared by 4 bases and J by 7 bases, with 6 bases of the junction left unmatched. The CDR3: CASSSGQGSNSPLHF. The CDR3 nucleotides read TGTGCCAGCAGCTCAGGACAGGGTTCGAATTCACCCCTCCACTTT.

This clonotype has at least ten counts. The chain combines TRBV6-1 with TRBJ1-5; no reliable D call. Between the trimmed V and J ends, which lost 7 bases and 7 bases, there was a span of 17 bases. The germline V gene has CDR1 MNHNS and CDR2 SASEGT. This CDR3 has 14 residues. CDR3 in amino acids: CASKMGVLGQPQHF. CDR3 nucleotide sequence: TGTGCCAGCAAAATGGGTGTATTGGGGCAGCCCCAGCATTTT.

CDR3 protein: CASSASFLSTDTQYF. CDR3 DNA sequence: TGTGCCAGCAGCGCCAGTTTCCTAAGCACAGATACGCAGTATTTT. This chain uses TRBV2 with TRBJ2-3; D not certain. This CDR3 region has 15 residues. Germline values: CDR1 SNHLY, CDR2 FYNNEI. The germline V and J ends were trimmed by 6 bases and 0 bases, with 13 bases remaining between them.

At least ten counts were recorded for this clonotype. This rearrangement joins TRBV6-5 to TRBJ1-5, with a tentative D call TRBD1 (5 bases). The germline CDR1 and CDR2 sequences are MNHEY and SVGAGI. Trimming removed 0 bases at V and 1 base at J, with 10 bases between. The CDR3 loop spans 16 amino acids. The CDR3 region is CASSYSQGGSNQPQHF. The DNA for the CDR3 is TGTGCCAGCAGTTACTCTCAGGGCGGAAGCAATCAGCCCCAGCATTTT.

This clonotype has at least ten counts. The chain combines TRBV2 with TRBJ1-5, with a possible D match to TRBD1 (6 bases). Deletions cut 4 bases from V and 7 bases from J, with 14 bases between. The CDR3 loop spans 14 amino acids. CDR1 SNHLY and CDR2 FYNNEI come from the germline V gene. The CDR3 DNA is TGTGCCAGCAGTGGAACAGGGATTCGGCAGCCCCAGCATTTT. Translating gives CASSGTGIRQPQHF.

This clonotype was observed at least ten times. This chain uses TRBV7-9 with TRBJ1-1; D is uncertain. Germline V lookup: CDR1 SEHNR, CDR2 FQNEAQ (reference sequence). Trimming pared 8 bases from V and 5 bases from J, leaving 15 bases between. CDR3 length: 13 residues. The CDR3 reads CASRVTGGTEAFF. CDR3 in DNA: TGTGCCAGCCGGGTTACGGGCGGGACTGAAGCTTTCTTT.

This clonotype was observed a few times. This chain connects TRBV30 to TRBJ2-2; no definite D call. Trimming stripped 0 bases from V and 1 base from J, with 6 bases between. Germline lookup yields CDR1 GTSNPN and CDR2 SVGIG (reference sequence). The CDR3 extends over 14 amino acids. In nucleotides, the CDR3 is TGTGCCTGGAGTGTCCTAGTGAACACCGGGGAGCTGTTTTTT. Protein sequence: CAWSVLVNTGELFF.

Comment on this clonotype: A clone one base away is much larger, so this may be a read error. The V gene is TRBV12-3 or TRBV12-4, the J gene TRBJ1-3, with D perhaps matching TRBD1 (5 bases). This CDR3 comprises 14 residues. CDR3 sequence reads: CASNPQGSGNTIHF. For the CDR3, the DNA is TGTGCCAGCAACCCCCAGGGCTCTGGAAACACCATACATTTT.

This clonotype has a handful of counts. The chain has TRBV6-1 and TRBJ2-7, with D tentatively TRBD1 (6 bases). Looked up from germline, CDR1 is MNHNS and CDR2 is SASEGT. V shed 5 bases and J shed 4 bases, with 24 bases lying between them. The CDR3 extends over 17 amino acids. CDR3 coding DNA: TGTGCCAGCAGTCGTAAACAGGGCCATCTCCTTCCATACGAGCAGTACTTC. Its translation: CASSRKQGHLLPYEQYF.